Shown below are 21 T cell receptor beta chains from a single sample sequenced in a study of T cell changes during pregnancy in multiple sclerosis. The repertoire was sequenced with immunoSEQ multiplex PCR; TCRdb's copy has only in-frame clones and lacks some. The top ten hold roughly 0.66% of the sample, which has under 50,000 clones, more than 75% seen once. Here the sequenced sample was CD4+ T cells from peripheral blood mononuclear cells, taken in the second trimester of pregnancy. These receptor sequences come from a female donor in good health, enrolled as a control in a pregnancy study.

V is TRBV5-1 and J is TRBJ2-5, with D maybe TRBD2 (6 bases). The V and J ends lost 4 bases and 5 bases respectively, with 18 bases between them. Germline values: CDR1 SGHRS, CDR2 YFSETQ. This CDR3 has 15 amino acids. CDR3 protein: CASSPGRTARETQYF. The CDR3 DNA reads TGCGCCAGCAGCCCGGGGAGGACGGCGCGTGAGACCCAGTACTTC.

This clone was counted a few times. The chain is built from TRBV28 and TRBJ2-3; D is possibly TRBD1 (5 bases). The CDR3 length is 12 residues. Germline V lookup: CDR1 MDHEN, CDR2 SYDVKM. With 3 bases removed from V and 9 bases from J, the gap between germline ends came to 10 bases. The CDR3 nucleotides are TGTGCCAGCAGTTTTGGGGCAGGCACGCAGTATTTT. This gives the protein CASSFGAGTQYF.

The chain joins TRBV11-2 to TRBJ1-1, with D unclear. The CDR3 covers 13 residues. From germline, CDR1 is SGHAT and CDR2 FQNNGV. With 1 base removed from V and 11 bases from J, the gap between germline ends came to 14 bases. This CDR3 is CASSLGSRGDAFF. CDR3 DNA: TGTGCCAGCAGCTTAGGGAGTCGGGGTGATGCTTTCTTT.

V usage is TRBV15 and J usage is TRBJ2-4; D might be TRBD2 (6 bases). CDR3 size: 17 residues. V dropped 0 bases and J dropped 0 bases, with 12 bases sitting between them. CDR1 is LNHNV and CDR2 is YYDKDF in the germline V gene (reference sequence). CDR3 sequence reads: CATSRDGGARAKNIQYF. CDR3 sequence (DNA): TGTGCCACCAGCAGAGATGGCGGGGCCAGAGCCAAAAACATTCAGTACTTC.

The chain combines TRBV27 with TRBJ1-4; TRBD1 matches at 9 bases. Germline CDR1 is MNHEY and CDR2 is SMNVEV (reference sequence). The CDR3 spans 15 residues. V lost 7 bases to trimming and J lost 7 bases; unmatched junction nucleotides: 10. CDR3: CASTSGGQGVEKLFF. The CDR3 DNA reads TGTGCCAGCACTTCCGGGGGACAGGGCGTTGAAAAACTGTTTTTT.

The chain combines TRBV19 with TRBJ2-5, with 7 positions matching TRBD2. With 6 bases clipped from V and 0 bases from J, the junction kept 7 bases outside the gene matches. Germline V gene sequence: CDR1 LNHDA, CDR2 SQIVND (reference sequence). This CDR3 comprises 15 residues. CDR3: CASRFRGGHQETQYF. CDR3 DNA sequence: TGTGCCAGTAGGTTTCGCGGGGGACACCAAGAGACCCAGTACTTC.

The genes are TRBV29-1 and TRBJ1-1; 7 bases line up with TRBD1. CDR1 is SQVTM and CDR2 is ANQGSEA in the germline V gene. V trimming: 7 bases; J trimming: 7 bases; junction bases outside the gene matches: 6. The CDR3 runs 11 residues. The CDR3 region has the DNA TGCAGCGGATCCGGGACAGTTGAAGCTTTCTTT. This sequence encodes CSGSGTVEAFF. Complete variable domain (other parts from reference TRBV29-1 and TRBJ1-1): SAVISQKPSRDICQRGTSLTIQCQVDSQVTMMFWYRQQPGQSLTLIATANQGSEATYESGFVIDKFPISRPNLTFSTLTVSNMSPEDSSIYLCSGSGTVEAFFGQGTRLTVV.

J is TRBJ1-5 and V is TRBV7-9; D might be TRBD1 (5 bases). Trimming took 3 bases from V and 5 from J, leaving 11 bases between them. Germline CDR1 SEHNR, CDR2 FQNEAQ (reference sequence). CDR3 length: 14 residues. In DNA, the CDR3 is TGTGCCAGCAGCTTGGGTAAAGGGGATCAGCCCCAGCATTTT. Its translation is CASSLGKGDQPQHF.

The V gene is TRBV6-6, the J gene TRBJ1-2; no clear D gene. V lost 2 bases and J lost 6, with 7 bases in between. CDR1 and CDR2 from the germline V gene are MNHNY and SVGAGI (reference sequence). The CDR3 has 12 residues. CDR3 loop: CASSYGRNGYTF. DNA of the CDR3: TGTGCCAGCAGTTACGGGAGGAATGGCTACACCTTC.

This clone was recorded a few times. The chain combines TRBV7-2 with TRBJ2-1; 7 bases align to TRBD2. The CDR3 is 16 amino acids. The trim removed 5 bases at V and 7 bases at J, leaving 14 bases unmatched. From germline, CDR1 is SGHTA and CDR2 FQGNSA. CDR3 nucleotide sequence: TGTGCCAGCAGCGAACAGCGGGGTGATTTTGGGAATGAGCAGTTCTTC. Encoded protein: CASSEQRGDFGNEQFF.

This clone was observed a handful of times. V gene TRBV9 combines with J gene TRBJ1-1; TRBD1 is a possible D gene (6 bases). The V gene lost 0 bases and the J gene lost 4 bases, with 13 bases spanning the gap. The germline V gene encodes CDR1 SGDLS and CDR2 YYNGEE. The CDR3 contains 15 residues. The CDR3 sequence: CASSVGGGGVTEAFF. CDR3 DNA: TGTGCCAGCAGCGTAGGAGGGGGTGGAGTCACTGAAGCTTTCTTT.

This clone was detected once. The rearrangement joins TRBV7-2 to TRBJ2-5, with 8 bases fitting TRBD2. Germline V gene data show CDR1 as SGHTA and CDR2 as FQGNSA. CDR3 length equals 15 residues. Trimming at V came to 3 bases and at J to 7 bases, leaving 10 bases not matched to a gene. The CDR3 nucleotides are TGTGCCAGCAGCTTCGGGGCGGGACTAGTCGGGACCCAGTACTTC. It translates to CASSFGAGLVGTQYF.

V usage is TRBV21-1 and J usage is TRBJ2-7; the D segment call TRBD1 is taken from the table without a DNA check. TRBV21-1 is flagged as a pseudogene. This CDR3 has 17 residues. The CDR3 region is CASSRYRGFLDSYEQYF. The DNA for the CDR3 is TGTGCCAGCAGTCGATACAGGGGATTCCTGGATTCCTACGAGCAGTACTTC.

This chain connects TRBV13 to TRBJ2-4, with D tentatively TRBD2 (7 bases). The CDR3 consists of 18 residues. V was trimmed by 5 bases and J by 8 bases, leaving 28 bases between them. Germline V CDR1 and CDR2: PRHDT, FYEKMQ (reference sequence). This chain's CDR3 is CASSKQPKVGGVKDIQYF. The DNA of the CDR3 is TGTGCCAGCAGCAAACAACCCAAAGTAGGGGGGGTTAAAGACATTCAGTACTTC.

CDR3 residues: CASSGQGAVAFF. DNA of the CDR3: TGTGCCAGCTCGGGACAGGGGGCTGTTGCTTTCTTT. The rearrangement uses TRBV6-5 and TRBJ1-1, with 12 bases aligning to TRBD1. V lost 8 bases, J lost 11 bases, and 6 bases stayed unmatched. Per germline, CDR1 MNHEY and CDR2 SVGAGI. The CDR3 is made up of 12 amino acids.

V gene TRBV5-1 combines with J gene TRBJ2-7; D is unresolved. The CDR3 is made up of 12 amino acids. Trimming took 2 bases from V and 4 from J, leaving 7 bases between them. The V gene's germline CDR1 is SGHRS and CDR2 YFSETQ. This CDR3 reads CASSLSGYEQYF. DNA of the CDR3: TGCGCCAGCAGCTTATCCGGGTACGAGCAGTACTTC.

The chain is built from TRBV7-3 and TRBJ1-1; D unresolved. The CDR3 runs to 13 residues. V lost 3 bases and J 3 bases, leaving 8 bases between the germline ends. From germline, CDR1 is SGHTA and CDR2 FQGTGA. CDR3 region: CASSFASDTEAFF. The CDR3 DNA is TGTGCCAGCAGCTTCGCCTCAGACACTGAAGCTTTCTTT.

This clone was detected once. CDR3: CASSSDGYEQYF. For the CDR3, the DNA is TGTGCCAGCTCATCTGACGGGTACGAGCAGTACTTC. The chain combines TRBV18 with TRBJ2-7; D is uncertain. Trimming took 5 bases from V and 4 from J, leaving 9 bases between them. The germline V gene encodes CDR1 KGHSH and CDR2 LQKENI. The CDR3 runs 12 residues. Full variable domain (outside the CDR3, taken from reference TRBV18 and TRBJ2-7): NAGVMQNPRHLVRRRGQEARLRCSPMKGHSHVYWYRQLPEEGLKFMVYLQKENIIDESGMPKERFSAEFPKEGPSILRIQQVVRGDSAAYFCASSSDGYEQYFGPGTRLTVT.

This clone has only a few counts. This chain uses TRBV30 with TRBJ1-5, with D perhaps matching TRBD1 (5 bases). This CDR3 contains 13 residues. V gave up 6 bases and J gave up 6 bases, with 15 bases separating them. Germline V gives CDR1 GTSNPN, CDR2 SVGIG (reference sequence). The DNA for the CDR3 is TGTGCCTGCCTCGGGGGGATTGGTCAGCCCCAGCATTTT. It is translated as CACLGGIGQPQHF.

The chain combines TRBV25-1 with TRBJ1-6; the D is unclear. V was pared by 4 bases and J by 4 bases, with 5 bases between. This CDR3 has 13 amino acids. Germline V lookup: CDR1 MGHDK, CDR2 SYGVNS. The CDR3 DNA is TGTGCCAGCAGTGGAGGGTATAATTCACCCCTCCACTTT. Residues: CASSGGYNSPLHF. Filled out from reference TRBV25-1 and TRBJ1-6, the complete variable domain reads EADIYQTPRYLVIGTGKKITLECSQTMGHDKMYWYQQDPGMELHLIHYSYGVNSTEKGDLSSESTVSRIRTEHFPLTLESARPSHTSQYLCASSGGYNSPLHFGNGTRLTVT.

This chain joins TRBV6-5 and TRBJ2-3; D gene uncertain. Trimming shortened V by 0 bases and J by 2 bases, and 6 bases separated the two germline ends. The germline CDR1 and CDR2 sequences are MNHEY and SVGAGI. The CDR3 loop spans 14 amino acids. The chain's CDR3 is CASSYSFNTDTQYF. For the CDR3, the DNA is TGTGCCAGCAGTTACTCGTTTAACACAGATACGCAGTATTTT.